These T cell receptor beta chains were read from a single sample in a study of memory CD4+ T cells and cytomegalovirus serostatus. TCRdb's table, derived via immunoSEQ multiplex PCR, lists solely in-frame clones and lacks some. This table holds about 54,000 clones, 70% to 80% found once. The sequenced sample was memory CD4+ T cells from blood. The receptors shown here come from an adult in good health and CMV-seropositive. CDR3s include the opening cysteine and the closing phenylalanine or tryptophan. Each record gives: V gene, clone size, D gene, J gene, CDR3 DNA, CDR3 protein. A D gene is named only where the DNA matches it firmly. The size entry is marked missing in some rows and otherwise reads once, few, many or a size class.

>TRBV2|.|TRBD1|TRBJ1-1
TGTGCCAGCAGTCCAGGAGGGGGCACGAACACTGAAGCTTTCTTT
CASSPGGGTNTEAFF
>TRBV7-9|few|.|TRBJ1-3
TGTGCCAGCAGCTTACTCCGGGGGGATCGGGCCAAAACTGGAAACACCATATATTTT
CASSLLRGDRAKTGNTIYF
>TRBV11-3|.|TRBD1|TRBJ2-3
TGTGCCAGCAGCTTAGGACAGGGAAGCACAGATACGCAGTATTTT
CASSLGQGSTDTQYF
>TRBV6-5|.|.|TRBJ2-1
TGTGCCAGCAGTGCCCAACCGAATGAGCAGTTCTTC
CASSAQPNEQFF
>TRBV2|.|.|TRBJ2-2
TGTGCCAGCAGTCGGGGGACCTCGCTCACCGGGGAGCTGTTTTTT
CASSRGTSLTGELFF
>TRBV7-3|.|TRBD2|TRBJ2-7
TGTGCCAGCAGCTTTGGGACTAGCGGGAGCTACGAGCAGTACTTC
CASSFGTSGSYEQYF
>TRBV28|.|TRBD1|TRBJ2-2
TGTGCCAGCCAACCAGGACAGGGGGCGACCGGGGAGCTGTTTTTT
CASQPGQGATGELFF
>TRBV5-1|few|.|TRBJ1-1
TGCGCCAGCAGCTTCGGGCAGAACACTGAAGCTTTCTTT
CASSFGQNTEAFF
>TRBV21-1|once|.|TRBJ2-7
TGTGCCCCTTTGAACGAGCAGTACTTC
CAPLNEQYF
>TRBV10-2|.|.|TRBJ2-2
TGCGCCAGCAGTGTCGGGGGGCGCACCGGGGAGCTGTTTTTT
CASSVGGRTGELFF
>TRBV21-1|medium-sized|.|TRBJ1-1
TGTGCCAGCAGCACCCGGGGGAGTATGGAGGGCCGGTGGTACACTGAAGCTTTCTTT
CASSTRGSMEGRWYTEAFF
>TRBV18|.|.|TRBJ1-3
TGTGCCAGCTCACCGGGGAGGGCTGGAAACACCATATATTTT
CASSPGRAGNTIYF
>TRBV9|.|.|TRBJ2-7
TGTGCCAGCAGCGTTGGAGGGAGCTCCTACGAGCAGTACTTC
CASSVGGSSYEQYF
>TRBV9|.|.|TRBJ2-1
TGTGCCAGCAGCCAGAGACTAGTTTTCGATGAGCAGTTCTTC
CASSQRLVFDEQFF
>TRBV28|few|TRBD1|TRBJ2-3
TGTGCCAGCAGCGATGGACAGGGTCATCTCCTTCCAACGCAGTATTTT
CASSDGQGHLLPTQYF
>TRBV7-9|.|.|TRBJ2-1
TGTGCCAGCAGCCATAGACCAGGGGGGGACTCCTACAATGAGCAGTTCTTC
CASSHRPGGDSYNEQFF
>TRBV9|.|TRBD2|TRBJ2-3
TGTGCCAGCAGCCCCACCGGGGGGTTCAGCACAGATACGCAGTATTTT
CASSPTGGFSTDTQYF
>TRBV19|few|.|TRBJ2-5
TGTGCCAGTAGTGCAGCAAAGACCCAGTACTTC
CASSAAKTQYF
>TRBV11-2|once|.|TRBJ2-1
TGTGCCAGCATCCCGACCGGTAGCTCCTACAATGAGCAGTTCTTC
CASIPTGSSYNEQFF
>TRBV10-3|few|TRBD2|TRBJ2-2
TGTGCCACCAGTCTAGCGGGGGCCGGGGAGCTGTTTTTT
CATSLAGAGELFF
>TRBV7-8|.|.|TRBJ1-5
TGTGCCAGCAGCTTAGCCCCTCCCAGGCAGGGCGAGCAGCCCCAGCATTTT
CASSLAPPRQGEQPQHF
>TRBV7-2|.|.|TRBJ2-3
TGTGCCAGCAGCTTAGCGGGAGTGAACACAGATACGCAGTATTTT
CASSLAGVNTDTQYF
>TRBV14|.|.|TRBJ2-4
TGTGCCAGCAGCCAAGTGGGGGGCACCGTTCAGTACTTC
CASSQVGGTVQYF
>TRBV18|.|TRBD1|TRBJ1-5
TGTGCCAGCTCACCCGGGACAGTTAATCAGCCCCAGCATTTT
CASSPGTVNQPQHF
>TRBV5-1|once|.|TRBJ2-1
TGCGCCAGCAGCTTCGGCGCCATCCAGAATGAGCAGTTCTTC
CASSFGAIQNEQFF
>TRBV19|.|TRBD1|TRBJ1-5
TGTGCCAGTAGTATAGACTGGACAGGCCGCTCCAATCAGCCCCAGCATTTT
CASSIDWTGRSNQPQHF
>TRBV7-9|few|TRBD2|TRBJ2-3
TGTGCCAGCAGCTCAGGGGGGTCAGCGGGAGGTCCTGATACGCAGTATTTT
CASSSGGSAGGPDTQYF
>TRBV7-9|.|.|TRBJ2-1
TGTGCCAGCAGCTTCTCATGGGTGGGACAATACAATGAGCAGTTCTTC
CASSFSWVGQYNEQFF
>TRBV30|.|TRBD1|TRBJ1-1
TGTGCCTCGAGACAGGGGGCTGTGTCTGAAGCTTTCTTT
CASRQGAVSEAFF